This T cell receptor beta chain comes out of a study of graft-versus-host responses after intestinal transplantation. Overall study context: Recipients were all induced with anti-thymocyte globulin, then given tacrolimus and steroids for 2 to 4 years. Findings and limits, study-wide: Among circulating GvH clones, peak levels were associated with early post-transplant declines in HvG clones. Individuals who had graft-donor T cell macrochimerism had allografts that showed high graft-versus-host to host-versus-graft clonal ratios. Among recipient marrow samples, GvH clones were found; some appeared first in ileum or blood.

Clones were sequenced by immunoSEQ multiplex PCR, and TCRdb holds only the in-frame ones, with some missing. The data contain 45,000 to 55,000 clones, more than 80% of them singletons. From germline, CDR1 is SGHTA and CDR2 FQGNSA. The CDR3 is made up of 16 amino acids. Trimming at V came to 5 bases and at J to 4 bases, leaving 10 bases not matched to a gene. Points on this clone: What it recognizes is unknown.

The rearrangement uses TRBV7-2 and TRBJ2-3; TRBD2 agrees at 9 bases. This clonotype was obtained from a human patient who received an intestinal transplant, so some T cells may come from the graft donor. Sequencing was performed on PBMCs, taken roughly 660 days after intestinal transplant. In DNA, the CDR3 is TGTGCCAGCAGCAAGGCCGGGACTAGCTTTTCAGATACGCAGTATTTT. Translation: CASSKAGTSFSDTQYF.